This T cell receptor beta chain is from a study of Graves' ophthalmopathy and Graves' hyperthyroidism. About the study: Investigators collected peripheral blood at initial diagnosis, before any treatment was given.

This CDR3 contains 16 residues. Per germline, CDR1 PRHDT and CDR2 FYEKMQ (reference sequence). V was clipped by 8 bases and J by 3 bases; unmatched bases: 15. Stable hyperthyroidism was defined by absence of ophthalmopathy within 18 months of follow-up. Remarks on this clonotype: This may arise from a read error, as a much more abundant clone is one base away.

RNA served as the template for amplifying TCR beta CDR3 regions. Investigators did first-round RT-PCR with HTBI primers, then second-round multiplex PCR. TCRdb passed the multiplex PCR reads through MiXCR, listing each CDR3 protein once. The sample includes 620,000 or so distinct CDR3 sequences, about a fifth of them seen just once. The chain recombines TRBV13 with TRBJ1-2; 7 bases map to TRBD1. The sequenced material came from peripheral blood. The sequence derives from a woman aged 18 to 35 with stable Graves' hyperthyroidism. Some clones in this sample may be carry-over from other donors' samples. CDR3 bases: TGTGCCAGCGCTCCGTCCGGGACAGTGTGGGACTATGGCTACACCTTC. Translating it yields CASAPSGTVWDYGYTF.